Listed here is a single T cell receptor (beta chain). The target antigen is unknown. The repertoire was sequenced with immunoSEQ multiplex PCR; TCRdb's copy has only in-frame clones and lacks some. The table lists 60,000 to 85,000 clones, 90% of them singletons. The CDR3 contains 15 residues. Trimming at V came to 5 bases and at J to 6 bases, leaving 7 bases not matched to a gene. Germline values: CDR1 MNHEY, CDR2 SVGAGI. These data come from a study of OX40 agonist ivuxolimab in advanced cancers. General study findings and limits: Antigen specificity was not determined for the expanded peripheral T cells. At 0.1 to 3.0 mg/kg, clonal expansion of CD4+ and CD8+ blood T cells had occurred by week 6.

Material: CD4+ or CD8+ T cells sorted from blood, obtained in a trial of the OX40 agonist ivuxolimab. V usage is TRBV6-5 and J usage is TRBJ1-5, with 10 bases aligning to TRBD1. This TCR was sampled from an adult with an advanced solid tumor such as melanoma, head and neck, liver or kidney cancer. The CDR3 reads CASSTTGGKIQPQHF. For the CDR3, the DNA is TGTGCCAGCAGTACGACAGGGGGCAAAATTCAGCCCCAGCATTTT.